Following are 14 T cell receptor beta chains from one sample sequenced in a study of blood T cell repertoires in COVID-19. Measured with immunoSEQ multiplex PCR; TCRdb has only the in-frame clones, and not every one. The sample holds fewer than 400,000 clones, about 90% seen once. The sample consisted of peripheral blood. The receptors stem from a woman in her twenties or thirties with COVID-19, enrolled during active disease.

The CDR3: CASSHYRFWSPYEQYV. The DNA of the CDR3 is TGTGCCAGCAGTCATTACCGCTTCTGGAGCCCCTACGAGCAGTACGTC. The rearrangement links TRBV25-1 to TRBJ2-7; no reliable D call. Germline loops: CDR1 MGHDK, CDR2 SYGVNS. The CDR3 contains 16 residues. The V end lost 5 bases, the J end lost 2 bases, and 19 bases lay between the germline ends.

This clone occurred once. The chain carries TRBV6-2 or TRBV6-3 and TRBJ1-6; possible D gene TRBD1, 5 bases. V was shortened by 0 bases and J by 7 bases, with 10 bases between the two germline ends. The germline gives CDR1 MNHEY, CDR2 SVGEGT. The CDR3 spans 15 residues. This CDR3 is CASSYSDSLNSPLHF. The CDR3 DNA reads as TGTGCCAGCAGTTACTCAGACAGCCTGAATTCACCCCTCCACTTT.

The chain joins TRBV28 to TRBJ1-6; weak D call: TRBD1 (5 bases). Germline V gene data show CDR1 as MDHEN and CDR2 as SYDVKM. V lost 4 bases, J lost 10 bases, and 17 bases lay in between. This CDR3 is built from 15 residues. The CDR3 DNA is TGTGCCAGCAGTTCCCTTCAGGGATGGGAATCACCCCTCCACTTT. It yields the protein CASSSLQGWESPLHF.

The gene calls are TRBV19 and TRBJ1-2, with 8 bases identical to TRBD1. The CDR3 has 17 residues. Germline CDR1 LNHDA, CDR2 SQIVND (reference sequence). V trimming: 2 bases; J trimming: 4 bases; junction bases outside the gene matches: 12. DNA of the CDR3: TGTGCCAGTAGTATAATCGGCGCGACAGGGGTTGCCTATGGCTACACCTTC. Translating gives CASSIIGATGVAYGYTF. Full variable domain (missing parts from reference TRBV19 and TRBJ1-2): DGGITQSPKYLFRKEGQNVTLSCEQNLNHDAMYWYRQDPGQGLRLIYYSQIVNDFQKGDIAEGYSVSREKKESFPLTVTSAQKNPTAFYLCASSIIGATGVAYGYTFGSGTRLTVV.

This chain connects TRBV4-2 to TRBJ2-2; D gene uncertain. The V end was cut by 2 bases, the J end by 6 bases, with 10 bases between. Germline V gives CDR1 LGHNA, CDR2 YNFKEQ. This CDR3 comprises 14 residues. The CDR3: CASSQPSAPGELFF. The CDR3 bases are TGTGCCAGCAGCCAACCCAGTGCCCCCGGGGAGCTGTTTTTT.

The chain links TRBV3-1 (or the pseudogene TRBV3-2) to TRBJ1-2; a weak D match, TRBD1 (5 bases). Germline lookup yields CDR1 LGHDT and CDR2 YNNKEL (reference sequence). With 4 bases removed from V and 0 bases from J, the gap between germline ends came to 21 bases. This CDR3 is 18 amino acids long. CDR3 amino acids: CASSPLEPLGHPNYGYTF. The CDR3, as DNA: TGTGCCAGCAGCCCACTGGAGCCCCTAGGACACCCTAACTATGGCTACACCTTC.

The V gene is TRBV6-5, the J gene TRBJ2-1; D not resolved. This CDR3 contains 15 residues. The germline V and J ends were trimmed by 2 bases and 0 bases, with 8 bases remaining between them. Looked up from germline, CDR1 is MNHEY and CDR2 is SVGAGI. CDR3 in amino acids: CASSYGGRSYNEQFF. CDR3 bases: TGTGCCAGCAGTTACGGCGGCCGCTCCTACAATGAGCAGTTCTTC.

V usage is TRBV7-9 and J usage is TRBJ1-1, with D perhaps TRBD1 (5 bases). Per the germline V gene, CDR1 is SEHNR and CDR2 is FQNEAQ (reference sequence). V was pared by 3 bases and J by 0 bases, with 11 bases between. The CDR3 spans 15 residues. CDR3 residues: CASSLTEALNTEAFF. The DNA of the CDR3 is TGTGCCAGCAGCTTGACAGAGGCCCTGAACACTGAAGCTTTCTTT.

This sequence joins TRBV19 and TRBJ1-6; tentative D call: TRBD1 (6 bases). The CDR3 loop spans 14 amino acids. Trimming took 7 bases from V and 8 from J, leaving 15 bases between them. Germline CDR1 reads LNHDA; CDR2 reads SQIVND (reference sequence). CDR3 coding DNA: TGTGCCAGTACTCCAGACAGGACTTATTCACCCCTCCACTTT. Its protein is CASTPDRTYSPLHF. Based on the CDR3 plus reference TRBV19 and TRBJ1-6, the full variable domain is DGGITQSPKYLFRKEGQNVTLSCEQNLNHDAMYWYRQDPGQGLRLIYYSQIVNDFQKGDIAEGYSVSREKKESFPLTVTSAQKNPTAFYLCASTPDRTYSPLHFGNGTRLTVT.

This chain joins TRBV27 and TRBJ2-7, with D perhaps matching TRBD1 (6 bases). Looked up from germline, CDR1 is MNHEY and CDR2 is SMNVEV (reference sequence). V lost 6 bases to trimming and J lost 5 bases, with 14 bases between them. The CDR3 runs to 13 residues. The CDR3 DNA follows: TGTGCCAGCAGACAGACAGGTCTCAACGAGCAGTACTTC. Protein sequence: CASRQTGLNEQYF.

The chain joins TRBV9 to TRBJ1-6; no firm D call. CDR1 is SGDLS, CDR2 YYNGEE, per germline. V was pared by 2 bases and J by 7 bases, with 7 bases between. This CDR3 has 13 amino acids. The chain's CDR3 is CASSVGGNSPLHF. The CDR3 nucleotides are TGTGCCAGCAGCGTCGGAGGGAATTCACCCCTCCACTTT.

This chain joins TRBV1 and TRBJ2-5; the table's D call, TRBD2, has no DNA check behind it. TRBV1 is described as a pseudogene. This CDR3 is 16 amino acids long. As DNA, the CDR3 is TGCACCAGCAGCCAAGAAGGTCCGCGGAGCCAAGAGACCCAGTACTTC. The encoded protein is CTSSQEGPRSQETQYF.

This clone was observed a few times. The chain employs TRBV12-3 or TRBV12-4 and TRBJ1-6; D is perhaps TRBD1 (5 bases). This CDR3 is built from 13 residues. V was trimmed by 2 bases and J by 10 bases, leaving 9 bases between them. The CDR3 region is CASSLTGVSPLHF. The CDR3 nucleotides read TGTGCCAGCAGTTTAACGGGGGTCTCACCCCTCCACTTT.

The chain links TRBV4-3 to TRBJ2-7; D ambiguous. Germline V gene data show CDR1 as LGHNA and CDR2 as YSLEER. V lost 1 base, J lost 1 base, and 14 bases lay in between. The CDR3 consists of 16 residues. CDR3 in amino acids: CASSQGPGQESYEQYF. As DNA, the CDR3 is TGCGCCAGCAGCCAAGGCCCTGGGCAGGAATCCTACGAGCAGTACTTC.